This entry lists 28 T cell receptor beta chains sequenced from one sample in a study of control samples from healthy donors and cancer patients. The table came from immunoSEQ multiplex PCR; TCRdb's copy has only in-frame clones and leaves some out. This sample yields roughly 130,000 clones, of which about 95% are seen a single time; about 3.6% belongs to the top ten. The source material was blood. Receptor source: a man younger than 40 in good health.

The rearrangement links TRBV6-5 to TRBJ1-1, with 9 bases aligning to TRBD1. There are 13 residues in the CDR3. V shed 7 bases, J shed 4 bases, and the junction held 4 bases outside the gene matches. CDR1 and CDR2 (germline): MNHEY, SVGAGI. CDR3 sequence (DNA): TGTGCCAGCAATCGACAGGGGGTCACTGAAGCTTTCTTT. Protein sequence: CASNRQGVTEAFF.

This clone is a singleton in its sample. V is TRBV6-5 and J is TRBJ1-2; D gene ambiguous. Germline-derived CDR1 and CDR2 are MNHEY and SVGAGI. Trimming took 4 bases from V and 2 from J, leaving 14 bases between them. The CDR3 consists of 15 residues. This CDR3 reads CASSFQREFNYGYTF. Here the CDR3 DNA reads TGTGCCAGCAGTTTTCAAAGGGAATTCAACTATGGCTACACCTTC.

The genes are TRBV2 and TRBJ2-1; D gene uncertain. The CDR3 is 13 amino acids. Germline values: CDR1 SNHLY, CDR2 FYNNEI. V was clipped by 6 bases and J by 4 bases, with 10 bases between them. CDR3 amino acids: CASSQLLYNEQFF. As DNA, the CDR3 is TGTGCCAGCAGCCAGCTCCTATACAATGAGCAGTTCTTC.

The genes are TRBV29-1 and TRBJ2-2; D is uncertain. The CDR3 runs to 13 residues. V lost 2 bases to trimming and J lost 1 base, with 5 bases between them. CDR1 and CDR2 from the germline V gene are SQVTM and ANQGSEA. The CDR3 bases are TGCAGCGTTGAATCAGGGAACACCGGGGAGCTGTTTTTT. Translating gives CSVESGNTGELFF.

The chain couples TRBV10-3 to TRBJ1-4; no definite D call. The CDR3 is made up of 14 amino acids. Trimming removed 10 bases from V and 0 bases from J, with 12 bases in between. CDR1 is ENHRY, CDR2 SYGVKD, per germline. CDR3 nucleotide sequence: TGTGCCAGCAGGACCGACCCAACTAATGAAAAACTGTTTTTT. Amino acid sequence: CASRTDPTNEKLFF.

The gene calls are TRBV18 and TRBJ1-2, with TRBD1 matching over 8 bases. From germline, CDR1 is KGHSH and CDR2 LQKENI. With V trimmed by 3 bases and J by 4 bases, 1 base remained unmatched. The CDR3 length is 13 residues. The CDR3 DNA is TGTGCCAGCTCACCGGGACAGGCCTATGGCTACACCTTC. This encodes CASSPGQAYGYTF.

The chain uses TRBV7-9 and TRBJ1-5; 11 bases map to TRBD1. The CDR3 spans 16 residues. CDR1 SEHNR and CDR2 FQNEAQ come from the germline V gene (reference sequence). V gave up 1 base and J gave up 7 bases; unmatched junction bases: 6. The CDR3 bases are TGTGCCAGCAGCTTAGTGGGGACAGGGGGTTTCCAGCCCCAGCATTTT. Its translation: CASSLVGTGGFQPQHF.

The chain joins TRBV5-6 to TRBJ1-3; D is unclear. CDR1 and CDR2 from the germline V gene are SGHDT and YYEEEE. The CDR3 runs 14 residues. The V end lost 3 bases, the J end lost 2 bases, and 9 bases lay between the germline ends. CDR3 in amino acids: CASSWGGTGNTIYF. In DNA form, the CDR3 reads TGTGCCAGCAGCTGGGGTGGGACTGGAAACACCATATATTTT.

The V call is TRBV6-2 or TRBV6-3, the J call TRBJ2-7; tentative D call: TRBD2 (6 bases). Trimming removed 2 bases at V and 4 bases at J, with 18 bases between. The CDR3 is 16 residues long. Germline CDR1 MNHEY, CDR2 SVGEGT. In DNA form, the CDR3 reads TGTGCCAGCAGTTACAAGATCGGAGGGCTTCGGTACGAGCAGTACTTC. Amino acids: CASSYKIGGLRYEQYF.

Comments on this clone: The sample carries other DNA sequences with the same CDR3. V and J are TRBV19 and TRBJ2-1, with D perhaps TRBD1 (6 bases). Trimming stripped 1 base from V and 7 bases from J, with 11 bases between. Germline V lookup: CDR1 LNHDA, CDR2 SQIVND (reference sequence). The CDR3 extends over 14 amino acids. The DNA for the CDR3 is TGTGCCAGTAGTATAGTGCCAGGGGCAAATGAGCAGTTCTTC. This gives the protein CASSIVPGANEQFF.

This clone has just one count. The chain joins TRBV29-1 to TRBJ1-1; no definite D call. CDR1 and CDR2 from the germline V gene are SQVTM and ANQGSEA. Trimming cost V 4 bases and J 1 base, with 10 bases left between them. The length of the CDR3 is 13 residues. CDR3 sequence (DNA): TGCAGCGTTGTCCTGGGGTGGAACACTGAAGCTTTCTTT. This translates into CSVVLGWNTEAFF.

This sequence joins TRBV9 and TRBJ2-7, with 11 bases lining up with TRBD1. CDR1 SGDLS and CDR2 YYNGEE come from the germline V gene. J was trimmed by 5 bases and V by 4 bases; bases with no gene match: 11. The CDR3 runs to 16 residues. DNA for the CDR3: TGTGCCAGCAGCTCGCATTCCGGGACAGGGGGAAACGAGCAGTACTTC. This encodes CASSSHSGTGGNEQYF.

The rearrangement joins TRBV30 to TRBJ1-4; D is ambiguous. V lost 8 bases and J lost 3, with 10 bases in between. CDR3 length: 12 residues. CDR1 and CDR2 from the germline V gene are GTSNPN and SVGIG (reference sequence). CDR3 in amino acids: CAGPGPNEKLFF. The CDR3 DNA reads TGTGCCGGCCCCGGACCTAATGAAAAACTGTTTTTT.

This clone was recorded at least ten times. This rearrangement joins TRBV6-5 to TRBJ1-5; D may be TRBD1 (6 bases). CDR3 length: 14 amino acids. The germline V gene encodes CDR1 MNHEY and CDR2 SVGAGI. The ends were cut back, 7 bases at V and 5 bases at J, with 15 bases in the middle. Here the CDR3 reads CASNGQPYDQPQHF. The CDR3 bases are TGTGCCAGCAACGGACAGCCCTACGATCAGCCCCAGCATTTT.

The V and J genes are TRBV30 and TRBJ1-4, with a tentative D call TRBD1 (5 bases). Germline CDR1 is GTSNPN and CDR2 is SVGIG (reference sequence). This CDR3 has 14 amino acids. V lost 2 bases, J lost 3 bases, and 10 bases lay in between. The CDR3 bases are TGTGCCTGGAGTCTCCGGGGCCCTAATGAAAAACTGTTTTTT. Protein sequence: CAWSLRGPNEKLFF.

The rearrangement links TRBV11-2 to TRBJ1-1; D might be TRBD1 (5 bases). V lost 3 bases and J lost 4, with 15 bases in between. Germline V gene data show CDR1 as SGHAT and CDR2 as FQNNGV. This CDR3 has 15 amino acids. CDR3 in DNA: TGTGCCAGCAGCTTGACGGTGACTGGGGGCACTGAAGCTTTCTTT. Its translation is CASSLTVTGGTEAFF.

This chain uses TRBV4-1 with TRBJ2-7; TRBD1 matches 7 bases. Germline values: CDR1 MGHRA, CDR2 YSYEKL. Trimming took 4 bases from V and 1 from J; bases not matched to a gene: 4. CDR3 length equals 14 residues. CDR3 loop: CASSRDSISYEQYF. The CDR3 DNA reads as TGCGCCAGCAGCCGGGACAGCATTTCCTACGAGCAGTACTTC.

The CDR3 loop reads CASSHSYRDGGPYEQYF. DNA for the CDR3: TGTGCCAGCAGCCATAGTTACCGGGACGGGGGGCCCTACGAGCAGTACTTC. The V and J genes are TRBV3-1 (or the pseudogene TRBV3-2) and TRBJ2-7; the D gene is possibly TRBD2 (7 bases). The germline V gene encodes CDR1 LGHDT and CDR2 YNNKEL (reference sequence). The CDR3 length is 17 residues. Trimming pared 3 bases from V and 2 bases from J, leaving 20 bases between.

V is TRBV12-5 and J is TRBJ1-2; D possibly corresponds to TRBD1 (5 bases). Germline CDR1 LGHNT, CDR2 FRNRAP. Trimming removed 0 bases at V and 0 bases at J, with 20 bases between. The CDR3 is 19 amino acids. The CDR3 nucleotides are TGTGCTAGTGGTTTGGTACTGGGTCCCCCCGACAGATCTAACTATGGCTACACCTTC. As protein: CASGLVLGPPDRSNYGYTF.

The J gene is TRBJ2-2, the V gene TRBV27; D perhaps matches TRBD1 (6 bases). Germline CDR1 is MNHEY and CDR2 is SMNVEV (reference sequence). The CDR3 loop spans 15 amino acids. Trimming left V 7 bases short and J 6 bases short, with 18 bases between. CDR3 DNA: TGTGCCAGCACCCCACAGGGAAGGGTATCCGGGGAGCTGTTTTTT. As protein: CASTPQGRVSGELFF.

This sequence joins TRBV6-6 and TRBJ2-3; possible D gene TRBD1, 5 bases. V lost 6 bases and J lost 5, with 18 bases in between. The CDR3 sequence is 15 residues long. From germline, CDR1 is MNHNY and CDR2 SVGAGI (reference sequence). The CDR3 nucleotides are TGTGCCAGCAGGACTCTAGGGGTCCAAGGAGATACGCAGTATTTT. Translated, it gives CASRTLGVQGDTQYF.

The chain links TRBV6-5 to TRBJ1-2; possibly TRBD1 for D (5 bases). Between the trimmed V and J ends, which lost 6 bases and 6 bases, there was a span of 14 bases. Germline CDR1 is MNHEY and CDR2 is SVGAGI. The CDR3 spans 13 residues. CDR3 amino acids: CASRAGTFNGYTF. The CDR3 bases are TGTGCCAGCAGGGCCGGGACCTTCAATGGCTACACCTTC.

This clone was observed a single time. V gene TRBV19 combines with J gene TRBJ2-7; tentatively, D is TRBD1 or TRBD2 (5 bases each). The CDR3 totals 16 residues. Trimming stripped 7 bases from V and 3 bases from J, with 22 bases between. Germline V gene lookup returns CDR1 LNHDA and CDR2 SQIVND (reference sequence). The CDR3 region is CASTVGRAATFYEQYF. The CDR3 bases are TGTGCCAGTACCGTGGGGCGGGCCGCGACTTTCTACGAGCAGTACTTC.

The chain links TRBV14 to TRBJ2-3, with 8 nucleotides matching TRBD1. The germline V gene encodes CDR1 SGHDN and CDR2 FVKESK. This CDR3 comprises 18 residues. Trimming at V came to 3 bases and at J to 5 bases, leaving 16 bases not matched to a gene. Written as DNA, the CDR3 is TGTGCCAGCAGCCAGGGGACATTCCTGTCAGGGGGCAAAGATACGCAGTATTTT. Translation: CASSQGTFLSGGKDTQYF. Supplemented by reference TRBV14 and TRBJ2-3, the full variable domain reads EAGVTQFPSHSVIEKGQTVTLRCDPISGHDNLYWYRRVMGKEIKFLLHFVKESKQDESGMPNNRFLAERTGGTYSTLKVQPAELEDSGVYFCASSQGTFLSGGKDTQYFGPGTRLTVL.

The V and J genes are TRBV7-9 and TRBJ1-3, with TRBD1 as a possible D gene (5 bases). The CDR3 consists of 16 residues. V was clipped by 5 bases and J by 5 bases, with 19 bases between them. Germline CDR1 reads SEHNR; CDR2 reads FQNEAQ (reference sequence). CDR3 nucleotide sequence: TGTGCCAGCAGCCTCGCTTCGGGGCCGAATCGAAACACCATATATTTT. Its translation is CASSLASGPNRNTIYF.

The V call is TRBV2, the J call TRBJ2-5, with a weak D call TRBD2 (6 bases). Deletions cut 2 bases from V and 4 bases from J, with 14 bases between. This CDR3 contains 15 residues. Per germline, CDR1 SNHLY and CDR2 FYNNEI. The CDR3, as DNA: TGTGCCAGCAGTGAAAGGCGGGGAAGGGGAGAGACCCAGTACTTC. This codes for CASSERRGRGETQYF.

The chain uses TRBV5-1 and TRBJ1-3, with D possibly matching TRBD1 (5 bases). The CDR3 is 16 residues long. V dropped 0 bases and J dropped 1 base, with 11 bases sitting between them. CDR1 and CDR2 from the germline V gene are SGHRS and YFSETQ. CDR3 coding DNA: TGCGCCAGCAGCTTGGCAGGCAGGGCGTCTGGAAACACCATATATTTT. Translation: CASSLAGRASGNTIYF.

This clone was recorded a few times. The rearrangement joins TRBV7-2 to TRBJ1-6, with D tentatively TRBD1 (6 bases). This CDR3 is built from 14 residues. Per germline, CDR1 SGHTA and CDR2 FQGNSA. V shed 6 bases and J shed 9 bases, with 15 bases lying between them. The CDR3 DNA sequence: TGTGCCAGCAGGGCAACAGGGATGTCTTCACCCCTCCACTTT. This encodes CASRATGMSSPLHF.